This T cell receptor (beta chain) was recorded in a study of T cells in Graves' hyperthyroidism and ophthalmopathy. Overall study results and limits: With a median lead of approximately 6 months before onset, the model predicted ophthalmopathy.

It was RNA transcripts that yielded the amplified TCR beta CDR3 regions. HTBI primers were employed in a first-round RT-PCR of the TCR CDR3. In TCRdb, the multiplex PCR reads were re-called with MiXCR into one record per CDR3 protein. The sample holds 300,000 to 450,000 distinct CDR3 sequences, approximately 14% seen once. This clonotype was recorded at least ten times. What it recognizes is unknown. This CDR3 has 16 residues. V lost 0 bases and J lost 5, with 13 bases in between. CDR1 and CDR2 from the germline V gene are ENHRY and SYGVKD. V and J are TRBV10-3 and TRBJ1-4; D is unresolved. This TCR was sampled from a woman aged 18-29 years with Graves' hyperthyroidism that later progressed to Graves' ophthalmopathy. Sequencing used blood. The CDR3 DNA is TGTGCCATCAGTGAGTCCGCAACGAAAGAGAATGAAAAACTGTTTTTT. Its protein product is CAISESATKENEKLFF.